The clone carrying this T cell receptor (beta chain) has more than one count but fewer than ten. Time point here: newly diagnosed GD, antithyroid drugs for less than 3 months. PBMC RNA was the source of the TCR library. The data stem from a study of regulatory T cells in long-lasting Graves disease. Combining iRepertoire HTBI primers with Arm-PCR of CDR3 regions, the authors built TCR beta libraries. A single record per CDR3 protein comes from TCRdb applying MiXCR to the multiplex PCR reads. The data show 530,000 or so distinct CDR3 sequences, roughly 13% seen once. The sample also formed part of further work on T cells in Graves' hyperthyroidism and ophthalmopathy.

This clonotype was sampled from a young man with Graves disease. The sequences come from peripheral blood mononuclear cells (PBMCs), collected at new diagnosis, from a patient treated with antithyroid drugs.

The CDR3 region is CASSPVVAGNEQFF. Written as DNA, the CDR3 is TGTGCCAGCAGCCCGGTGGTAGCGGGCAATGAGCAGTTCTTC. The rearrangement links TRBV3-1 to TRBJ2-1; TRBD2 matches 7 bases. Germline CDR1 reads LGHDT; CDR2 reads YNNKEL (reference sequence). The V and J ends lost 4 bases and 6 bases, in that order; junction bases with no gene match: 6. This CDR3 spans 14 amino acids.